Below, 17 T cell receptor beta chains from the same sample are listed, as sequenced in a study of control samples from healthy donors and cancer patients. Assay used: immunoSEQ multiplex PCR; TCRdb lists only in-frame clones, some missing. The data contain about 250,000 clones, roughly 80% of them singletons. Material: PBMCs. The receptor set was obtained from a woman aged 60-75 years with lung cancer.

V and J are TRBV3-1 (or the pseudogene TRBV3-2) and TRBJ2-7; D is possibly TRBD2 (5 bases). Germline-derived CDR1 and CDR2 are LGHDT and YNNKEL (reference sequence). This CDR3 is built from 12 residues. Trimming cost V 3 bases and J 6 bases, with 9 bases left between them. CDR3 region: CASSQREFEQYF. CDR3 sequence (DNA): TGTGCCAGCAGCCAGAGGGAATTCGAGCAGTACTTC.

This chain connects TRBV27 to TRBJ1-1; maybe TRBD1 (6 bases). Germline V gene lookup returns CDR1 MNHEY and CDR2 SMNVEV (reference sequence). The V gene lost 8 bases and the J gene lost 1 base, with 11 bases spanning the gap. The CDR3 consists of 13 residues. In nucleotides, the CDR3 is TGTGCCAGCCGACAGGACCCGAACACTGAAGCTTTCTTT. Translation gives CASRQDPNTEAFF.

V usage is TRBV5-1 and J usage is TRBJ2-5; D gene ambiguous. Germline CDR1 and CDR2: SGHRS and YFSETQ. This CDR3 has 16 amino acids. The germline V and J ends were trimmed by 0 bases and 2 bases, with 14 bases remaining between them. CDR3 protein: CASSLGASPHQETQYF. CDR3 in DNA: TGCGCCAGCAGCTTGGGAGCGTCCCCCCATCAAGAGACCCAGTACTTC.

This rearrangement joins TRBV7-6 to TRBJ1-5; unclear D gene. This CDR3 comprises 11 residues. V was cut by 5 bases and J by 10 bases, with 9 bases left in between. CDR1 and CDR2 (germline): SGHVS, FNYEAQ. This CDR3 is CASSPDNPQHF. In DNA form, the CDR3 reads TGTGCCAGCAGCCCAGACAACCCCCAGCATTTT.

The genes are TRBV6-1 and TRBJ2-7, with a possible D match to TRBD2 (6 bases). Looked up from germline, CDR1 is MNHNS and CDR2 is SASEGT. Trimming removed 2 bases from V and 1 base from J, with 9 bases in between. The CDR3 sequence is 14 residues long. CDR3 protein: CASSESRGSYEQYF. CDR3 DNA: TGTGCCAGCAGTGAAAGCCGGGGGTCCTACGAGCAGTACTTC.

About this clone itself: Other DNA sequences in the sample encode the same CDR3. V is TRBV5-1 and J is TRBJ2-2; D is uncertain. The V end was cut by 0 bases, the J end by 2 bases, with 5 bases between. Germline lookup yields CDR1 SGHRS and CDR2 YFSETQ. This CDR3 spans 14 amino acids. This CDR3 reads CASSLEANTGELFF. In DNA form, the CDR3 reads TGCGCCAGCAGCTTGGAGGCAAACACCGGGGAGCTGTTTTTT. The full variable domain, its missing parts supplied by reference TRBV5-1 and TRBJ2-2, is KAGVTQTPRYLIKTRGQQVTLSCSPISGHRSVSWYQQTPGQGLQFLFEYFSETQRNKGNFPGRFSGRQFSNSRSEMNVSTLELGDSALYLCASSLEANTGELFFGEGSRLTVL.

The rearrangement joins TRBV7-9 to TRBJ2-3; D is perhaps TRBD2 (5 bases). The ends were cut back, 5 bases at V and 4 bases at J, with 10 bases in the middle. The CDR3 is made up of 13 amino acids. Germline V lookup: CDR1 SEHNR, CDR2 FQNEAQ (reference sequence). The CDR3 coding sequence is TGTGCCAGCAGCCCCACTAGTTCAGATACGCAGTATTTT. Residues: CASSPTSSDTQYF.

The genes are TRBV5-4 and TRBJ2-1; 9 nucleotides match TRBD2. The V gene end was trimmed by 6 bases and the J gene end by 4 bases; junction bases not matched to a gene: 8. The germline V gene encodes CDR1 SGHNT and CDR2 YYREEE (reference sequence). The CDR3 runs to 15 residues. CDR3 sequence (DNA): TGTGCCAGCACCATTAGCGGGAGAGGATACAATGAGCAGTTCTTC. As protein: CASTISGRGYNEQFF. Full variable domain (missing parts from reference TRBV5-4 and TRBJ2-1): ETGVTQSPTHLIKTRGQQVTLRCSSQSGHNTVSWYQQALGQGPQFIFQYYREEENGRGNFPPRFSGLQFPNYSSELNVNALELDDSALYLCASTISGRGYNEQFFGPGTRLTVL.

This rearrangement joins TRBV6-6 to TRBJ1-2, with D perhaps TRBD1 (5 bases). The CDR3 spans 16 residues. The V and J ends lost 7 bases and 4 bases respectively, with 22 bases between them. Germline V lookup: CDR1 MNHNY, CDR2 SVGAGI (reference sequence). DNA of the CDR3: TGTGCCAGCATTTCGACAGCCACCAGGTACCGCTATGGCTACACCTTC. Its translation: CASISTATRYRYGYTF.

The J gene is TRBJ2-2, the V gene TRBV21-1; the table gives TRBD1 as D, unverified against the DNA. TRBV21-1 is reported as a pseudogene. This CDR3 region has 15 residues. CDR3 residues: CASPRGWVNTGELFF. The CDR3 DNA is TGTGCCAGCCCTAGGGGGTGGGTGAACACCGGGGAGCTGTTTTTT.

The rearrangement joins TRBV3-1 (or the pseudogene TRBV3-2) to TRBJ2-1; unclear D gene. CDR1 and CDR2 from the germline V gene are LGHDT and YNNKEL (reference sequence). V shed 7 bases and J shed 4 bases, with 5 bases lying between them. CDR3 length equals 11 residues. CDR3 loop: CASMGYNEQFF. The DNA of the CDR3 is TGTGCCAGCATGGGTTACAATGAGCAGTTCTTC.

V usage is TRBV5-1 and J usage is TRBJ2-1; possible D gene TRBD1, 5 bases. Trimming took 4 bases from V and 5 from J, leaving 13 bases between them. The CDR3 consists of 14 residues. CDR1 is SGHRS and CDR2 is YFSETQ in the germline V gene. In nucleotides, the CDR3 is TGCGCCAGCAGCCGCGGCGAAGGGGACAATGAGCAGTTCTTC. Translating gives CASSRGEGDNEQFF.

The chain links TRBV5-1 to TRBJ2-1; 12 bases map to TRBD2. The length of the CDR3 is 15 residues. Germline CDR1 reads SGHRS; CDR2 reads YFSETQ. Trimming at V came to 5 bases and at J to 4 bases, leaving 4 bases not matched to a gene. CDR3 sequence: CASRLAGGRYNEQFF. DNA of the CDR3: TGCGCCAGCAGGCTAGCGGGGGGGAGATACAATGAGCAGTTCTTC.

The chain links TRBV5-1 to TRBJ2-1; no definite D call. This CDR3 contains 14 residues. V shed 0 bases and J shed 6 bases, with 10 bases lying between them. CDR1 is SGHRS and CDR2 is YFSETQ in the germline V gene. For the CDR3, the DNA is TGCGCCAGCAGCTTGGCCGTAGCCAGCAATGAGCAGTTCTTC. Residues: CASSLAVASNEQFF.

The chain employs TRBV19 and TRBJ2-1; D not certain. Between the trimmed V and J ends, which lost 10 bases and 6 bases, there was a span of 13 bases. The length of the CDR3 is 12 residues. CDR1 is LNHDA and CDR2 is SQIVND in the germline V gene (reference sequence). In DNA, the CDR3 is TGTGCCACCTCACTGGCAGGCAATGAGCAGTTCTTC. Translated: CATSLAGNEQFF.

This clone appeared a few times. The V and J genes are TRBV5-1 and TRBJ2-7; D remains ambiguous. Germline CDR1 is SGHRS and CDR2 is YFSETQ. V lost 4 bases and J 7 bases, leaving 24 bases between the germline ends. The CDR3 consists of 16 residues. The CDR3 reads CASSAAPTLTAGEQYF. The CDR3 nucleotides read TGCGCCAGCAGCGCGGCGCCAACGCTAACGGCAGGTGAGCAGTACTTC.

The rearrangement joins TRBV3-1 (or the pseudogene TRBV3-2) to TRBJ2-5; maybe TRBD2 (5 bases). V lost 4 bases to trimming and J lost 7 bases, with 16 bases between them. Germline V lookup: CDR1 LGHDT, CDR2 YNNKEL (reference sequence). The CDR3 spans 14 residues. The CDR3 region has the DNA TGTGCCAGCAGCCCGGACTGGGAGAGGAGGACCCAGTACTTC. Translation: CASSPDWERRTQYF.